The entry that follows covers one T cell receptor beta chain sequence. The study recruited people aged about 18 to 95 years across about 25 US areas. Per the study methods: Scientists estimated how many nucleated cells there were by amplifying reference gene primers. Profiled with immunoSEQ multiplex PCR; TCRdb holds only in-frame clones, not every one. V and J calls and clone size are copied from that table; D and trimming were computed from the DNA. The table records around 250,000 clones, about 89% of them present only once. The data are from a study of blood T cell repertoires in COVID-19. Study-wide context: Samples taken during acute and convalescent COVID-19 were collected in the United States, Italy and Spain. T cells, B-cell-depleted T cells, or PBMCs provided the cDNA or gDNA that served as material.

The TCR sequence derives from a human donor in a cohort exposed to, infected with or recovered from COVID-19 (not recorded which). The donor label of this sample is uncertain. Input material: PBMCs or T cells enriched from blood (not recorded which).

The chain's CDR3 is CASSFWNRGHGYTF. Written as DNA, the CDR3 is TGTGCCAGCAGCTTCTGGAACAGGGGGCATGGCTACACCTTC. The V and J genes are TRBV7-2 and TRBJ1-2, with 9 positions matching TRBD1. This CDR3 is 14 amino acids long. Germline-derived CDR1 and CDR2 are SGHTA and FQGNSA. With 3 bases clipped from V and 6 bases from J, the junction kept 5 bases outside the gene matches.